The text below deals with one T cell receptor (beta chain). This sample is drawn from a study of technical replicates of blood from several donors. Clones were sequenced by immunoSEQ multiplex PCR, and TCRdb holds only the in-frame ones, with some missing. The sample has more than 65,000 clones; around 94% are singletons. Germline-derived CDR1 and CDR2 are MNHEY and SMNVEV (reference sequence). V lost 5 bases and J 1 base, leaving 8 bases between the germline ends. The CDR3 has 13 amino acids. Source material: T cells isolated from PBMCs. The chain has TRBV27 and TRBJ1-1; perhaps TRBD1 as D (6 bases). This receptor was taken from a human donor in good health. DNA of the CDR3: TGTGCCAGCAGTCTGACAGGGAACACTGAAGCTTTCTTT. This translates into CASSLTGNTEAFF.